This paragraph reports one TCR beta chain. Antigen specificity is unknown. The data originate from a study of T cells in Graves' hyperthyroidism and ophthalmopathy. Patients were excluded because of uncontrolled infection, other autoimmune disease, pregnancy or lactation. Amplified TCR beta CDR3 regions derived from RNA transcripts. HTBI primers were used for first-round RT-PCR of the TCR CDR3. TCRdb re-derived calls from the multiplex PCR reads in MiXCR, one entry per CDR3 protein. The sample holds 450,000 to 700,000 distinct CDR3 sequences, roughly 50% seen once. Regarding the study as a whole: A model built on 13 V-J features separated ophthalmopathy from stable hyperthyroidism. Most thyroid clonotypes expanded above 0.001 appeared in blood too. The model made its ophthalmopathy prediction, and onset followed a median approximately six months later.

The V and J ends lost 3 bases and 5 bases respectively, with 12 bases between them. Germline CDR1 and CDR2: DFQATT and SNEGSKA (reference sequence). The CDR3 contains 13 residues. The specimen was peripheral blood or thyroid tissue (not recorded which). The clonotype comes from an adult woman with Graves' disease, either hyperthyroidism or ophthalmopathy (not recorded which). This rearrangement joins TRBV20-1 to TRBJ2-3; tentative D call: TRBD1 (5 bases). In nucleotides, the CDR3 is TGCAGTGCTAGGACAGTTCTTGGAGATACGCAGTATTTT. Protein product: CSARTVLGDTQYF.